Listed below are T cell receptor beta chains from one sample, sequenced in a study of T cell responses to AZD1222 COVID-19 vaccine. Only in-frame clones appear in the TCRdb table, and some are missing; sequencing was by immunoSEQ multiplex PCR. This sample has 80,000 or so clones, with 70% to 90% found just once. This specimen was peripheral blood, taken on day 0 of AZD1222 vaccination. Receptor source: an adult in good health. Each CDR3 is given with its conserved first and last residue. The D gene is left open where the match is weak. The size field is filled for only some rows; it gives once, few, many or a size class.

j_gene	v_gene	abundance	d_gene	CDR3aa	CDR3nt
TRBJ2-1	TRBV6-5	once	NA	CASKLGMSSYNEQFF	TGTGCCAGCAAATTGGGGATGAGCTCCTACAATGAGCAGTTCTTC
TRBJ1-5	TRBV30	once	NA	CAWSPSGGQPQHF	TGTGCCTGGAGTCCCTCCGGGGGTCAGCCCCAGCATTTT
TRBJ2-7	TRBV19	NA	NA	CASSAGHPYEQYF	TGTGCCAGTAGTGCGGGACACCCCTACGAGCAGTACTTC
TRBJ1-1	TRBV4-2	NA	NA	CASSHPTGQRNTEAFF	TGTGCCAGCAGCCACCCCACCGGACAGAGGAACACTGAAGCTTTCTTT
TRBJ2-3	TRBV5-1	NA	NA	CASSLDIVGGKNTQYF	TGCGCCAGCAGCTTGGACATCGTTGGGGGTAAGAATACGCAGTATTTT
TRBJ2-6	TRBV6-4	NA	NA	CASSDDNSGANVLTF	TGTGCCAGCAGTGACGACAACTCTGGGGCCAACGTCCTGACTTTC
TRBJ1-5	TRBV6-5	NA	NA	CASSYSPGQPQHF	TGTGCCAGCAGTTACTCACCGGGGCAGCCCCAGCATTTT
TRBJ1-5	TRBV7-9	NA	NA	CASSFEGSQYGNQPQHF	TGTGCCAGCAGCTTCGAAGGGTCCCAGTACGGCAATCAGCCCCAGCATTTT
TRBJ2-2	TRBV5-4	NA	TRBD2	CASSPGGANTGELFF	TGTGCCAGCAGCCCCGGGGGGGCTAACACCGGGGAGCTGTTTTTT
TRBJ1-6	TRBV10-3	once	TRBD1	CAISAGQGGSYNSPLHF	TGTGCCATCAGTGCGGGGCAGGGGGGCTCCTATAATTCACCCCTCCACTTT
TRBJ1-3	TRBV7-9	NA	NA	CASSSRTAGSGNTIYF	TGTGCCAGCAGCTCGAGGACCGCAGGGTCCGGAAACACCATATATTTT
TRBJ1-1	TRBV5-6	NA	NA	CASSSWTEPEAFF	TGTGCCAGCAGCTCTTGGACGGAACCTGAAGCTTTCTTT
TRBJ2-1	TRBV7-8	NA	TRBD2	CASSLASGRFSDEQFF	TGTGCCAGCAGCTTAGCTAGCGGGAGGTTTTCGGATGAGCAGTTCTTC
TRBJ2-1	TRBV3-1/TRBV3-2	NA	NA	CAILGEQFF	TGTGCCATCCTGGGGGAGCAGTTCTTC
TRBJ2-2	TRBV5-1	NA	TRBD1	CASSLRTGSNTGELFF	TGCGCCAGCAGCCTTCGGACAGGGTCGAACACCGGGGAGCTGTTTTTT
TRBJ1-1	TRBV7-3	once	NA	CASSRSTVSTEAFF	TGTGCCAGCAGCCGATCGACAGTTTCCACTGAAGCTTTCTTT
TRBJ2-7	TRBV6-5	NA	TRBD1	CASSYSWDRAYEQYF	TGTGCCAGCAGTTACTCTTGGGACAGGGCTTACGAGCAGTACTTC
TRBJ2-2	TRBV29-1	NA	NA	CSVPGILNTGELFF	TGCAGCGTCCCGGGCATTCTGAACACCGGGGAGCTGTTTTTT
TRBJ2-7	TRBV11-2	NA	NA	CASSLMVLAPYEQYF	TGTGCCAGCAGCTTAATGGTCCTAGCCCCCTACGAGCAGTACTTC
TRBJ1-2	TRBV2	NA	NA	CASSVDSNYGYTF	TGTGCCAGCAGCGTGGACAGTAACTATGGCTACACCTTC
TRBJ1-4	TRBV19	NA	NA	CASKTATNEKLFF	TGTGCCAGTAAGACAGCAACTAATGAAAAACTGTTTTTT
TRBJ2-1	TRBV4-3	NA	TRBD2	CASSQAPTSGENNEQFF	TGCGCCAGCAGCCAAGCCCCGACTAGCGGGGAAAACAATGAGCAGTTCTTC
TRBJ2-5	TRBV11-2	once	NA	CASSGVVQETQYF	TGTGCCAGCTCGGGCGTAGTCCAAGAGACCCAGTACTTC
TRBJ2-7	TRBV18	NA	NA	CASSPYNSRYQEEQYF	TGTGCCAGCTCGCCATATAACAGTCGCTATCAGGAGGAGCAGTACTTC
TRBJ2-3	TRBV4-1	NA	TRBD2	CASSQDSMRLGLANTDTQYF	TGCGCCAGCAGCCAAGATAGTATGAGGCTGGGACTAGCGAACACAGATACGCAGTATTTT
TRBJ2-5	TRBV30	once	TRBD1	CAWTKLTGTGQETQYF	TGTGCCTGGACAAAATTAACCGGGACAGGGCAAGAGACCCAGTACTTC
TRBJ1-4	TRBV19	NA	NA	CASSLRPGATNEKLFF	TGTGCCAGTAGTCTGAGGCCGGGGGCAACTAATGAAAAACTGTTTTTT
TRBJ2-2	TRBV7-6	NA	NA	CASSSIPQGTQWAGELFF	TGTGCCAGCAGCTCCATTCCCCAGGGGACTCAGTGGGCCGGGGAGCTGTTTTTT
TRBJ1-5	TRBV3-1/TRBV3-2	NA	NA	CASSRDVGNQPQHF	TGTGCCAGCAGCAGGGACGTAGGCAATCAGCCCCAGCATTTT
TRBJ2-3	TRBV7-2	NA	NA	CASSLAQGPDTQYF	TGTGCCAGCAGCTTAGCCCAGGGGCCAGATACGCAGTATTTT
TRBJ2-7	TRBV18	once	NA	CASSPQPTGQGEQYF	TGTGCCAGCTCACCTCAGCCGACGGGGCAGGGCGAGCAGTACTTC
TRBJ1-1	TRBV5-1	few	NA	CASSLEGQNTEAFF	TGCGCCAGCAGCTTGGAGGGACAGAACACTGAAGCTTTCTTT
TRBJ2-5	TRBV5-1	NA	NA	CASSLNGREETQYF	TGCGCCAGCAGCTTGAATGGACGGGAAGAGACCCAGTACTTC
TRBJ1-5	TRBV11-2	NA	NA	CASSSRAGNQPQHF	TGTGCCAGCAGCTCCAGGGCTGGCAATCAGCCCCAGCATTTT
TRBJ2-5	TRBV6-5	NA	NA	CASTLEAGSGGTQYF	TGTGCCAGCACTCTGGAGGCAGGGAGTGGGGGGACCCAGTACTTC
TRBJ1-2	TRBV5-6	NA	NA	CASSTGRGYTF	TGTGCCAGCAGCACCGGCCGCGGCTACACCTTC
TRBJ2-1	TRBV14	once	NA	CASSPGVYNEQFF	TGTGCCAGCAGCCCAGGAGTCTACAATGAGCAGTTCTTC
TRBJ1-2	TRBV6-5	NA	NA	CASSYSNGGYTF	TGTGCCAGCAGTTACTCGAACGGTGGCTACACCTTC
TRBJ2-6	TRBV29-1	NA	TRBD1	CSVALIGQGSPEANVLTF	TGCAGCGTAGCACTCATCGGACAGGGGAGTCCTGAGGCCAACGTCCTGACTTTC
TRBJ2-2	TRBV5-5	NA	NA	CASSLEWGGELFF	TGTGCCAGCAGCTTGGAGTGGGGCGGGGAGCTGTTTTTT
TRBJ2-1	TRBV7-7	few	TRBD2	CASSLVASGTNEQFF	TGTGCTAGCAGCTTAGTGGCTAGCGGGACGAATGAGCAGTTCTTC
TRBJ2-5	TRBV18	NA	NA	CASSPPSQETQYF	TGTGCCAGCTCACCACCGTCCCAAGAGACCCAGTACTTC
TRBJ1-2	TRBV3-1/TRBV3-2	NA	TRBD1	CASSQVHRGENYGYTF	TGTGCCAGCAGCCAAGTGCACAGGGGGGAGAACTATGGCTACACCTTC
TRBJ2-7	TRBV6-5	NA	NA	CASTSGFAYEQYF	TGTGCCAGCACGTCAGGGTTCGCCTACGAGCAGTACTTC
TRBJ2-2	TRBV29-1	NA	NA	CSAARVVGVRTGELFF	TGCAGCGCCGCTCGGGTGGTGGGGGTGCGGACCGGGGAGCTGTTTTTT
TRBJ1-2	TRBV18	NA	NA	CASSPGAGYGYTF	TGTGCCAGCTCACCCGGGGCTGGCTATGGCTACACCTTC
TRBJ1-4	TRBV5-1	NA	NA	CASSSTSAAPNEKLFF	TGCGCCAGCAGCTCCACCTCCGCAGCTCCTAATGAAAAACTGTTTTTT
TRBJ1-3	TRBV7-3	NA	NA	CASSLQGSGNTIYF	TGTGCCAGCAGCCTACAGGGTTCTGGAAACACCATATATTTT
TRBJ2-1	TRBV7-9	NA	TRBD2	CASSFSGSSSYNEQFF	TGTGCCAGCAGTTTTAGCGGGTCTAGCTCCTACAATGAGCAGTTCTTC
TRBJ2-5	TRBV7-2	NA	NA	CASSTYTRDKETQYF	TGTGCCAGCAGCACCTATACTAGAGACAAAGAGACCCAGTACTTC
TRBJ2-2	TRBV5-1	once	TRBD1	CASSSGQENTGELFF	TGCGCCAGCAGCTCCGGACAGGAAAACACCGGGGAGCTGTTTTTT
TRBJ1-3	TRBV6-5	NA	NA	CASIGRFSGNTIYF	TGTGCCAGCATAGGAAGGTTCTCTGGAAACACCATATATTTT
TRBJ2-7	TRBV7-9	NA	NA	CASTYARSSYEQYF	TGTGCCAGCACCTACGCGAGGAGCTCCTACGAGCAGTACTTC
TRBJ1-2	TRBV19	NA	TRBD1	CASSPRQGGGYTF	TGTGCCAGTAGCCCCCGACAGGGCGGGGGCTACACCTTC
TRBJ1-4	TRBV6-5	NA	NA	CASSYGIARTNEKLFF	TGTGCCAGCAGTTACGGAATCGCCCGCACTAATGAAAAACTGTTTTTT
TRBJ2-1	TRBV6-5	NA	NA	CASSYDRSSYNEQFF	TGTGCCAGCAGTTACGACAGAAGCTCCTACAATGAGCAGTTCTTC
TRBJ1-6	TRBV7-6	NA	TRBD1	CASSRTGTVNSPLHF	TGTGCCAGCAGCCGTACCGGGACAGTGAATTCACCCCTCCACTTT
TRBJ2-7	TRBV7-3	NA	NA	CASSSGSSYEQYF	TGTGCCAGCAGCTCCGGGAGCTCCTACGAGCAGTACTTC
TRBJ2-2	TRBV24-1	NA	TRBD2	CATSDSSAGGAGELFF	TGTGCCACCAGTGATTCCTCAGCGGGAGGGGCCGGGGAGCTGTTTTTT